This T cell receptor (beta chain) emerged from a study of blood T cell repertoires in COVID-19. Deletions cut 0 bases from V and 4 bases from J, with 7 bases between. The CDR3 extends over 13 amino acids. Germline lookup yields CDR1 SGHRS and CDR2 YFSETQ. Clones were read by immunoSEQ multiplex PCR, and TCRdb kept only the in-frame ones, dropping some. The data contain about 140,000 clones, 84% of them singletons. The rearrangement uses TRBV5-1 and TRBJ1-2; maybe TRBD1 (6 bases). This receptor was taken from a man aged 30 to 39 with COVID-19, enrolled during active disease. Sequenced sample: peripheral blood. The CDR3 sequence is CASSLDRVYGYTF. The CDR3 bases are TGCGCCAGCAGCTTGGACAGGGTCTATGGCTACACCTTC.